This T cell receptor beta chain was recorded in a study of cytotoxic CD8 clonotypes in ibrutinib-treated CLL. Whole-study findings and limits: Clonality was higher at ibrutinib response and returned toward baseline at progression.

On this clone itself: Its specificity is not known.

Trimming stripped 3 bases from V and 2 bases from J, with 17 bases between. From germline, CDR1 is LNHDA and CDR2 SQIVND (reference sequence). The CDR3 consists of 17 residues. Repertoires were generated with immunoSEQ multiplex PCR, while TCRdb's copy carries only in-frame clones and drops some. The sample carries over 65,000 clones, about 85% recorded once. The rearrangement links TRBV19 to TRBJ1-3; D call uncertain. Here the sequenced sample was PBMCs, taken after 12 months of ibrutinib treatment. This TCR was recovered from a human donor with chronic lymphocytic leukemia. CDR3 protein: CASSMVSGVSAGNTIYF. CDR3 DNA sequence: TGTGCCAGTAGTATGGTTAGCGGGGTCAGCGCTGGAAACACCATATATTTT.